A few counts support the clone carrying this T cell receptor beta chain. The data are from a study of blood T cells in healthy people across ages. The CDR3 sequence is 11 residues long. V was clipped by 1 base and J by 6 bases, with 6 bases between them. Germline values: CDR1 DFQATT, CDR2 SNEGSKA (reference sequence). A second PCR of 7 to 11 cycles used a sample-barcoded 5' primer and a J-beta primer mix. TCRdb independently ran MiXCR on the 5' RACE reads; one entry per CDR3 protein. This sample has just under 550,000 distinct CDR3 sequences; about 25% occur once, and the top ten carry approximately 10%. This same sample was also part of a study on T cells of mothers and their children. From that study: Over 8 million TCR beta CDR3 reads were obtained from each mother, and several million from each child.

This chain uses TRBV20-1 with TRBJ1-2, with unresolved D. The sample was blood. The TCR was taken from a boy aged 5 to 17 in good health. CDR3 residues: CSARARDGYTF. The CDR3 nucleotides read TGCAGTGCTAGAGCGCGAGATGGCTACACCTTC.